Below are 28 T cell receptor beta chains sequenced from a single sample in a study of T cells in Graves' hyperthyroidism and ophthalmopathy. TCR beta CDR3 regions were amplified from RNA transcripts. First-round RT-PCR targeting the TCR CDR3 was performed with the HTBI primer set. In TCRdb, the multiplex PCR reads were re-called with MiXCR into one record per CDR3 protein. The data show 800,000 or so distinct CDR3 sequences, about 38% seen once. Sequencing was performed on blood. Receptors originate from a young man with Graves' hyperthyroidism.

V and J are TRBV7-2 and TRBJ2-7, with D unresolved. Trimming took off 2 bases at V and 7 bases at J, with 9 bases between the two ends. CDR1 is SGHTA, CDR2 FQGNSA, per germline. CDR3 length: 12 residues. In DNA form, the CDR3 reads TGTGCCAGCAGCTTACGGCTACAAGAGCAGTACTTC. Amino acids: CASSLRLQEQYF.

V gene TRBV5-6 combines with J gene TRBJ2-7; TRBD2 matches 8 bases. In germline, CDR1 is SGHDT, CDR2 YYEEEE. Trimming cost V 5 bases and J 5 bases; bases outside gene matches: 6. The length of the CDR3 is 13 residues. Here the CDR3 reads CASSKRETNEQYF. CDR3 nucleotides: TGTGCCAGCAGTAAGCGGGAGACCAACGAGCAGTACTTC.

In this sample, this clonotype turned up many times. This sequence joins TRBV7-9 and TRBJ1-4; D is uncertain. Per germline, CDR1 SEHNR and CDR2 FQNEAQ (reference sequence). V was shortened by 5 bases and J by 8 bases, with 12 bases between the two germline ends. The CDR3 runs to 13 residues. The CDR3 nucleotides read TGTGCCAGCAGCCTACGACTTGGCGAAAAACTGTTTTTT. Translated, it gives CASSLRLGEKLFF.

This chain uses TRBV3-1 with TRBJ2-7; no clear D. There are 16 residues in the CDR3. The germline gives CDR1 LGHDT, CDR2 YNNKEL (reference sequence). Trimming stripped 0 bases from V and 6 bases from J, with 18 bases between. The DNA of the CDR3 is TGTGCCAGCAGCCAAGAATCCACGTTGGGTCGTTCCGAGCAGTACTTC. Translated, it gives CASSQESTLGRSEQYF.

At least ten counts were recorded for this clonotype. The chain employs TRBV10-3 and TRBJ1-6, with D possibly TRBD1 on 5 matching bases. The CDR3 has 15 residues. The V and J ends lost 4 bases and 6 bases respectively, with 13 bases between them. In germline, CDR1 is ENHRY, CDR2 SYGVKD. The CDR3 is CAISARDPSNSPLHF. The CDR3, as DNA: TGTGCCATCAGTGCCCGGGACCCAAGTAATTCACCCCTCCACTTT.

This clonotype was detected a few times. The chain recombines TRBV3-1 with TRBJ2-2; no firm D call. V was cut by 2 bases and J by 3 bases, with 4 bases left in between. This CDR3 has 13 residues. In germline, CDR1 is LGHDT, CDR2 YNNKEL (reference sequence). DNA of the CDR3: TGTGCCAGCAGCCAATCCTACACCGGGGAGCTGTTTTTT. This encodes CASSQSYTGELFF.

This clonotype was seen at least ten times. The rearrangement joins TRBV7-2 to TRBJ1-1; D remains unclear. The V end lost 1 base, the J end lost 7 bases, and 7 bases lay between the germline ends. The CDR3 covers 12 residues. Looked up from germline, CDR1 is SGHTA and CDR2 is FQGNSA. The CDR3 loop reads CASSLVGIEAFF. The CDR3 region has the DNA TGTGCCAGCAGCTTAGTTGGGATTGAAGCTTTCTTT.

The chain employs TRBV27 and TRBJ2-7, with TRBD1 identical over 7 bases. CDR1 and CDR2 (germline): MNHEY, SMNVEV (reference sequence). The CDR3 is 15 amino acids. Germline trimming cut 0 bases from V and 2 bases from J; bases unmatched to any gene: 4. The CDR3 protein is CASSLSIRGPYEQYF. DNA for the CDR3: TGTGCCAGCAGTTTATCGATTAGGGGGCCCTACGAGCAGTACTTC.

This clonotype has ten or more counts. CDR3 coding DNA: TGCAGCGTTGTTGGACTGGCTTACGAGCAGTACTTC. Protein: CSVVGLAYEQYF. The genes are TRBV29-1 and TRBJ2-7, with D perhaps TRBD2 (5 bases). Deletions cut 4 bases from V and 4 bases from J, with 11 bases between. The CDR3 consists of 12 residues. Per the germline V gene, CDR1 is SQVTM and CDR2 is ANQGSEA.

In its sample, this clonotype was seen once. The CDR3 DNA reads TGCAGTGCTAGGCGGGTTAGCGGGAGTTTCGGCTCTGGGGCCAACGTCCTGACTTTC. Translated: CSARRVSGSFGSGANVLTF. This chain joins TRBV20-1 and TRBJ2-6; the match to TRBD2 covers 9 bases. With V trimmed by 3 bases and J by 0 bases, 12 bases remained unmatched. The CDR3 runs to 19 residues. Germline lookup yields CDR1 DFQATT and CDR2 SNEGSKA (reference sequence).

The CDR3 reads CASSVAGQNTGELFF. The CDR3, as DNA: TGTGCCAGCAGCGTAGCTGGGCAGAACACCGGGGAGCTGTTTTTT. This chain links TRBV9 with TRBJ2-2, with D uncertain. The CDR3 is 15 amino acids. Trimming pared 0 bases from V and 1 base from J, leaving 7 bases between. CDR1 and CDR2 from the germline V gene are SGDLS and YYNGEE.

This clonotype has ten or more counts. V gene TRBV7-9 combines with J gene TRBJ2-7; D ambiguous. This CDR3 spans 13 amino acids. Trimming stripped 1 base from V and 4 bases from J, with 8 bases between. Germline assignment: CDR1 SEHNR and CDR2 FQNEAQ (reference sequence). CDR3 loop: CASSLDPGYEQYF. The CDR3, as DNA: TGTGCCAGCAGCTTAGATCCGGGTTACGAGCAGTACTTC.

This clonotype was counted many times. The V gene is TRBV10-3, the J gene TRBJ1-1, with D maybe TRBD1 (6 bases). V lost 4 bases and J lost 1, with 10 bases in between. CDR3 length: 14 amino acids. Germline CDR1 reads ENHRY; CDR2 reads SYGVKD. The chain's CDR3 is CAISALTGNTEAFF. The CDR3 region has the DNA TGTGCCATCAGTGCCCTGACAGGGAACACTGAAGCTTTCTTT.

On this clonotype: Germline is not matched at one junction end, which may reflect a read error. This chain links TRBV9 with TRBJ2-7, with D possibly TRBD1 on 5 matching bases. There are 14 residues in the CDR3. Germline V CDR1 and CDR2: SGDLS, YYNGEE. The CDR3 region is CACSVYDRAYEQYF. The CDR3 DNA is TGTGCCTGCAGCGTCTACGACAGAGCCTACGAGCAGTACTTC.

In this sample, this clonotype turned up once. A junction end diverges from the germline sequence, so it may reflect a read error. The V and J genes are TRBV5-1 and TRBJ1-6; TRBD1 is a possible D gene (6 bases). The CDR3 totals 13 residues. The germline gives CDR1 SGHRS, CDR2 YFSETQ. The CDR3 sequence is CASSLGGASSLHF. CDR3 bases: TGCGCCAGCAGCTTGGGGGGGGCTTCATCCCTCCACTTT.

For this clonotype: With a much larger clone just one base away, this may be a read error. The chain uses TRBV5-4 and TRBJ2-7, with TRBD1 matching over 9 bases. V lost 4 bases to trimming and J lost 2 bases; unmatched junction nucleotides: 4. The CDR3 runs to 14 residues. CDR1 is SGHNT, CDR2 YYREEE, per germline (reference sequence). The CDR3 DNA is TGTGCCAGCAGCCAACGGACAGGGGCCTACGAGCAGTACTTC. It translates to CASSQRTGAYEQYF.

This clonotype was seen only a few times. The genes are TRBV7-6 and TRBJ1-1; D possibly corresponds to TRBD1 (6 bases). The germline gives CDR1 SGHVS, CDR2 FNYEAQ. Between the trimmed V and J ends, which lost 2 bases and 5 bases, there was a span of 21 bases. CDR3 size: 17 residues. In DNA form, the CDR3 reads TGTGCCAGCAGCTTAAAGGAAACAGGGAATAGGGGGACTGAAGCTTTCTTT. The encoded protein is CASSLKETGNRGTEAFF. Complete variable domain (other parts from reference TRBV7-6 and TRBJ1-1): GAGVSQSPRYKVTKRGQDVALRCDPISGHVSLYWYRQALGQGPEFLTYFNYEAQQDKSGLPNDRFSAERPEGSISTLTIQRTEQRDSAMYRCASSLKETGNRGTEAFFGQGTRLTVV.

The chain couples TRBV7-8 to TRBJ2-7, with 10 bases matching TRBD1. Losses at the gene ends were 1 base for V and 5 bases for J; bases not matched to a gene: 8. The CDR3 runs to 16 residues. Germline CDR1 reads SGHVS; CDR2 reads FQNEAQ. CDR3 in DNA: TGTGCCAGCAGCTTAGGGGGACAGGGGCGCTGGGACGAGCAGTACTTC. Its translation: CASSLGGQGRWDEQYF.

This clonotype was detected a few times. This sequence may be a read error, since a much larger clone differs from it by one base. This rearrangement joins TRBV12-3 or TRBV12-4 to TRBJ1-6, with 10 nucleotides matching TRBD1. Germline trimming cut 5 bases from V and 8 bases from J; bases unmatched to any gene: 6. The CDR3 spans 15 residues. The CDR3 nucleotides read TGTGCCAGCAGTGATTCCGGGACAGGGGATTCACCCCTCCACTTT. Its protein product is CASSDSGTGDSPLHF.

This clonotype was seen a few times. The rearrangement joins TRBV6-6 to TRBJ1-2; D not certain. Looked up from germline, CDR1 is MNHNY and CDR2 is SVGAGI (reference sequence). With 2 bases removed from V and 0 bases from J, the gap between germline ends came to 10 bases. The CDR3 length is 15 residues. The DNA for the CDR3 is TGTGCCAGCAGTTACGTCGAGGACCCTAACTATGGCTACACCTTC. Protein product: CASSYVEDPNYGYTF.

This clonotype was seen only a few times. The chain employs TRBV30 and TRBJ2-7; TRBD2 is a possible D gene (5 bases). Trimming shortened V by 0 bases and J by 3 bases, and 6 bases separated the two germline ends. This CDR3 has 12 residues. The germline V gene has CDR1 GTSNPN and CDR2 SVGIG (reference sequence). The CDR3 is CAWSVGGYEQYF. The CDR3 region has the DNA TGTGCCTGGAGTGTTGGAGGCTACGAGCAGTACTTC. The full variable domain, rest sourced from reference TRBV30 and TRBJ2-7, is SQTIHQWPATLVQPVGSPLSLECTVEGTSNPNLYWYRQAAGRGLQLLFYSVGIGQISSEVPQNLSASRPQDRQFILSSKKLLLSDSGFYLCAWSVGGYEQYFGPGTRLTVT.

V gene TRBV25-1 combines with J gene TRBJ2-7, with no clear D. The CDR3 sequence is 15 residues long. Looked up from germline, CDR1 is MGHDK and CDR2 is SYGVNS. V lost 4 bases and J 3 bases, leaving 16 bases between the germline ends. The CDR3 sequence is CASSALSTVGYEQYF. The CDR3 nucleotides are TGTGCCAGCAGTGCCCTAAGTACGGTCGGCTACGAGCAGTACTTC.

This clonotype was recorded a few times. The chain is built from TRBV20-1 and TRBJ2-7; no clear D. Trimming took 2 bases from V and 1 from J, leaving 9 bases between them. Germline CDR1 DFQATT, CDR2 SNEGSKA (reference sequence). CDR3 size: 13 residues. The CDR3: CSARNGGSYEQYF. DNA of the CDR3: TGCAGTGCTAGAAACGGTGGATCCTACGAGCAGTACTTC.

This clonotype has only a few counts. This sequence joins TRBV13 and TRBJ1-1; D remains ambiguous. The CDR3 runs 13 residues. In germline, CDR1 is PRHDT, CDR2 FYEKMQ (reference sequence). V lost 1 base and J lost 3, with 6 bases in between. CDR3 DNA: TGTGCCAGCAGCTTAGAGAAGGACACTGAAGCTTTCTTT. Its protein product is CASSLEKDTEAFF.

V and J are TRBV6-6 and TRBJ1-1; D possibly corresponds to TRBD1 (6 bases). The length of the CDR3 is 14 residues. Trimming cost V 2 bases and J 6 bases, with 13 bases left between them. Per germline, CDR1 MNHNY and CDR2 SVGAGI (reference sequence). The CDR3 sequence: CASSYGGAGSEAFF. The CDR3 DNA is TGTGCCAGCAGTTACGGGGGCGCGGGGTCTGAAGCTTTCTTT.

This clonotype was counted ten times or more. V and J are TRBV15 and TRBJ2-2; D remains ambiguous. Trimming took 8 bases from V and 4 from J, leaving 14 bases between them. This CDR3 has 14 amino acids. From germline, CDR1 is LNHNV and CDR2 YYDKDF (reference sequence). The CDR3 sequence: CATSTLSSTGELFF. In DNA, the CDR3 is TGTGCCACCTCCACACTCTCGAGCACCGGGGAGCTGTTTTTT.

This clonotype was detected only a few times. The chain links TRBV7-6 to TRBJ1-1; no reliable D call. There are 15 residues in the CDR3. The V end was cut by 3 bases, the J end by 5 bases, with 16 bases between. Germline CDR1 and CDR2: SGHVS and FNYEAQ. The CDR3 region has the DNA TGTGCCAGCAGCTTTATCGTGGGGTCTGAAACTGAAGCTTTCTTT. This gives the protein CASSFIVGSETEAFF.

Points on this clonotype: Germline and junction disagree at one end, which may indicate a read error. This rearrangement joins TRBV24-1 to TRBJ2-5; the match to TRBD2 covers 11 bases. Germline CDR1 reads KGHDR; CDR2 reads SFDVKD. The CDR3 contains 16 residues. This chain's CDR3 is CASSSHPLAGEETQYF. CDR3 in DNA: TGTGCCAGCAGTTCACACCCACTAGCGGGAGAAGAGACCCAGTACTTC.